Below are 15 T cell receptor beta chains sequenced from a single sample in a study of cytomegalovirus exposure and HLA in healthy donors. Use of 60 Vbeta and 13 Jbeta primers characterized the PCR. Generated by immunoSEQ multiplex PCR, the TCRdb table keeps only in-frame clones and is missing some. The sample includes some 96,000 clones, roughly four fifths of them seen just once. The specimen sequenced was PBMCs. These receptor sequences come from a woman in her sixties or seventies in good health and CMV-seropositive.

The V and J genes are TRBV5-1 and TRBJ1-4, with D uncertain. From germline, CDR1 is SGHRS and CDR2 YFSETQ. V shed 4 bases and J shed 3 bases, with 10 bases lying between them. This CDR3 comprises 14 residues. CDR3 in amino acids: CASSPPGSNEKLFF. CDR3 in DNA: TGCGCCAGCAGCCCTCCCGGGTCTAATGAAAAACTGTTTTTT.

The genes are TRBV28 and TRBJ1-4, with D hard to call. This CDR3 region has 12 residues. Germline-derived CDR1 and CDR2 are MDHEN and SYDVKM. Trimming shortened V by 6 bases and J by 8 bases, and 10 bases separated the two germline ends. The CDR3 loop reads CASSPLREKLFF. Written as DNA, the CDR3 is TGTGCCAGCAGCCCCCTAAGAGAAAAACTGTTTTTT.

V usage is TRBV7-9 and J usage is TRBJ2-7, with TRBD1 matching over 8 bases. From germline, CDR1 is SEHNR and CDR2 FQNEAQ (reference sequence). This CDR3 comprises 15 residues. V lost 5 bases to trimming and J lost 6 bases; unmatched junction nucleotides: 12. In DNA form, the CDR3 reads TGTGCCAGCAGCAACCAATGGACAGGGTCGGCCGAGCAGTACTTC. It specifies CASSNQWTGSAEQYF.

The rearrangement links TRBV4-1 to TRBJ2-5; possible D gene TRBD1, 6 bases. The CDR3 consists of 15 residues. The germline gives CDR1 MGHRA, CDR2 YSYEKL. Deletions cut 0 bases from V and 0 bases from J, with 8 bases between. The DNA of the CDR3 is TGCGCCAGCAGCCAAGACCAGGGGTACCAAGAGACCCAGTACTTC. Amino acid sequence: CASSQDQGYQETQYF.

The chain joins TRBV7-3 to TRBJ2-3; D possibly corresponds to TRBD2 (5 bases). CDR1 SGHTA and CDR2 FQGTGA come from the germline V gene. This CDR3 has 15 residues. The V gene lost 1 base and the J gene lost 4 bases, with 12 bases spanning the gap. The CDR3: CASSLSGSPADTQYF. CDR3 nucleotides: TGTGCCAGCAGCTTAAGCGGGTCCCCGGCAGATACGCAGTATTTT.

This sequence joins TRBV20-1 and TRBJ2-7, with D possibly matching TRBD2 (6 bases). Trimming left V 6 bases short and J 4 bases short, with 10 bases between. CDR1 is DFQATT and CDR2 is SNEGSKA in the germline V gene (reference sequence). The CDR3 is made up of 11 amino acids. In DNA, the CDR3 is TGCAGTGCGGCGGGGAGATACGAGCAGTACTTC. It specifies CSAAGRYEQYF.

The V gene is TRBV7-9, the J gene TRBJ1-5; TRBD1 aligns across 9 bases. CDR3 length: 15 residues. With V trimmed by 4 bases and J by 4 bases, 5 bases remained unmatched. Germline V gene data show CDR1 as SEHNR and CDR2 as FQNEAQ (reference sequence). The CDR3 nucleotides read TGTGCCAGCAGCTCATATGGACAGGGGAATCAGCCCCAGCATTTT. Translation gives CASSSYGQGNQPQHF.

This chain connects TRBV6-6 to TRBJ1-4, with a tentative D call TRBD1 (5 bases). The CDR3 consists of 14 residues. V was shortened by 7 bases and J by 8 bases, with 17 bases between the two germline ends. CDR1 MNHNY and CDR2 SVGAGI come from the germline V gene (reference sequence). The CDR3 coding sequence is TGTGCCAGCAAGGAAGGGGTGGGTAGAGAAAAACTGTTTTTT. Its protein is CASKEGVGREKLFF.

The CDR3 nucleotides read TGTGCCAGCAGCCACTCCGGGACTACGTACTCTGGGGCCAACGTCCTGACTTTC. It yields the protein CASSHSGTTYSGANVLTF. The V and J genes are TRBV7-6 and TRBJ2-6; TRBD2 matches at 7 bases. Unmatched junction bases numbered 10, after V lost 5 bases and J lost 0 bases. This CDR3 spans 18 amino acids. CDR1 is SGHVS and CDR2 is FNYEAQ in the germline V gene.

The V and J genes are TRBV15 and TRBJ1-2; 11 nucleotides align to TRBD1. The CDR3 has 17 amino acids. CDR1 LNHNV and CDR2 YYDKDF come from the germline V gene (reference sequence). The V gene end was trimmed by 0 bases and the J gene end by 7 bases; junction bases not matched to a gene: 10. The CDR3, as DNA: TGTGCCACCAGCAGAGATATCGGACAGGGGGCTTTAGGTGGCTACACCTTC. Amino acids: CATSRDIGQGALGGYTF.

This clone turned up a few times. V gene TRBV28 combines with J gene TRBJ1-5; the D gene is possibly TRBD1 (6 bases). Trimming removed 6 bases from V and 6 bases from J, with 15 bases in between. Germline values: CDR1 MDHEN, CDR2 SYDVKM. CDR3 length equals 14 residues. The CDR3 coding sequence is TGTGCCAGCAGCCCCGCGGGGGCGGGTCAGCCCCAGCATTTT. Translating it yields CASSPAGAGQPQHF.

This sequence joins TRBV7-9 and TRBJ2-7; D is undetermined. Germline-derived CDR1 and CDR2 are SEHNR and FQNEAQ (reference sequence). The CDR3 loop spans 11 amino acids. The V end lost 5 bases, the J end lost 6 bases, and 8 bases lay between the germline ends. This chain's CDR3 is CASSRTTEQYF. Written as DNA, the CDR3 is TGTGCCAGCAGCCGAACTACCGAGCAGTACTTC.

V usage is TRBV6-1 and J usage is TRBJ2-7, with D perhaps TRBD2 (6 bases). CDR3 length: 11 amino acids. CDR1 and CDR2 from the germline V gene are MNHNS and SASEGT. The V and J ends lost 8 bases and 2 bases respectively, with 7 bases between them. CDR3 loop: CASGGAYEQYF. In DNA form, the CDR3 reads TGTGCCAGCGGAGGGGCCTACGAGCAGTACTTC.

CDR3 DNA: TGCAGCGCCGAAACAGGGGTTCTTGGCTACACCTTC. Its translation: CSAETGVLGYTF. The V gene is TRBV29-1, the J gene TRBJ1-2; 7 bases map to TRBD1. Losses at the gene ends were 7 bases for V and 7 bases for J; bases not matched to a gene: 9. Germline loops: CDR1 SQVTM, CDR2 ANQGSEA. CDR3 length: 12 amino acids.

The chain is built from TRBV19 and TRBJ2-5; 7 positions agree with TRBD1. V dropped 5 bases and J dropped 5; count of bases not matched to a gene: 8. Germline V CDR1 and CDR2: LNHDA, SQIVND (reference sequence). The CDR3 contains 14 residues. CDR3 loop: CASSQGGSGETQYF. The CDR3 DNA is TGTGCCAGTAGTCAAGGGGGCTCGGGGGAGACCCAGTACTTC.